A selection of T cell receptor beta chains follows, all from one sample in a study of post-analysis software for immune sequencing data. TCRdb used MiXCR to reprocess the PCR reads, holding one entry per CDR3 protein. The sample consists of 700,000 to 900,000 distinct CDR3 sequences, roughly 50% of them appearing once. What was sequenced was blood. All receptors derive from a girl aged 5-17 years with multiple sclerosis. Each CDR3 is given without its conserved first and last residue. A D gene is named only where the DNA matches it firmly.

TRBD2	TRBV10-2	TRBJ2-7	ASSESLAGSSEQY
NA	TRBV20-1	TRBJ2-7	SATDISYEQY
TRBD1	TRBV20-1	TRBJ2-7	SARGDRDAYEQY
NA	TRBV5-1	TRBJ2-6	ASSISTSRGGANVLT
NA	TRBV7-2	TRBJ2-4	ANSPRGLLAKNIQY
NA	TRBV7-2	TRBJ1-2	ASSTGTGYGYT
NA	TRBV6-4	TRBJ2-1	ASSFLTDSEQF
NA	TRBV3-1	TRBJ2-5	ASSQENQETQY
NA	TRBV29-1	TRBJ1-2	SVVVGEGGFPYGYT
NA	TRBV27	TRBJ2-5	ASSFGRDSNEQY
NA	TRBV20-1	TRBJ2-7	SASSMAGPHEQY
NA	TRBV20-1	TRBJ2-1	SARTVAVKRNEQF
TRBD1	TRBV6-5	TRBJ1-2	ASSLQTGSIYGYT
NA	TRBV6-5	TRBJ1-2	ASSRAGDYGYT
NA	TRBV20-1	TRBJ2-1	SARDGTAINEQF